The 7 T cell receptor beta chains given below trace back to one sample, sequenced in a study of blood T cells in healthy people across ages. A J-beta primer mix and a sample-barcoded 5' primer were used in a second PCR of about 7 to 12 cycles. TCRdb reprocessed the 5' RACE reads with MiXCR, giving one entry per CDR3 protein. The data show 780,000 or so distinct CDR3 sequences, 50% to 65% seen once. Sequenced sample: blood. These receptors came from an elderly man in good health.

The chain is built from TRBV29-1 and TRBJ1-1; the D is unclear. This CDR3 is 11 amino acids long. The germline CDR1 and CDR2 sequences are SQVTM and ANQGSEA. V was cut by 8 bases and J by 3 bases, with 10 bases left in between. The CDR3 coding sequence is TGCAGCATCCTGTGGGACACTGAAGCTTTCTTT. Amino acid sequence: CSILWDTEAFF.

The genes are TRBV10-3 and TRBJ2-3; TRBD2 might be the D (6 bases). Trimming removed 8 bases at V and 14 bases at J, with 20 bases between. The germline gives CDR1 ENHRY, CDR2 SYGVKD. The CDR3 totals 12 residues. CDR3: CAIGEVDRDAYF. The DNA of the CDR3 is TGTGCCATCGGGGAGGTCGACAGAGACGCGTATTTT.

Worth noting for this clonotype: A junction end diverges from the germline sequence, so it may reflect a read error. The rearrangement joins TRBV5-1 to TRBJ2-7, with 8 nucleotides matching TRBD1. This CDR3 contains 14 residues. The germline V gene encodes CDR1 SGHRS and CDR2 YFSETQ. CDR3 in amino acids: CTSNLGGQAYEQYF. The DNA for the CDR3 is TGCACCAGCAACTTGGGGGGACAGGCCTACGAGCAGTACTTC.

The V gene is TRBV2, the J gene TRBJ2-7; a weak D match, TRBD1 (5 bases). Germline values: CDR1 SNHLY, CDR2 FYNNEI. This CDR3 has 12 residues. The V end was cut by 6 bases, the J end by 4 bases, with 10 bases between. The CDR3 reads CASSLTEYEQYF. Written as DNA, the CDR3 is TGTGCCAGCAGCCTGACAGAGTACGAGCAGTACTTC. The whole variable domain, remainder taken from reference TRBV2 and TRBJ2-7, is EPEVTQTPSHQVTQMGQEVILRCVPISNHLYFYWYRQILGQKVEFLVSFYNNEISEKSEIFDDQFSVERPDGSNFTLKIRSTKLEDSAMYFCASSLTEYEQYFGPGTRLTVT.

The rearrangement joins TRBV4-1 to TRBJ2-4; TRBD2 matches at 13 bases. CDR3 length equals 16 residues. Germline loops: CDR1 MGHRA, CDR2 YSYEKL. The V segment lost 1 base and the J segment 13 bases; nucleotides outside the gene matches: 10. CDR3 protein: CASSQGLLAGGCEQYF. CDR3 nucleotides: TGCGCCAGCAGCCAAGGATTACTAGCGGGAGGGTGTGAGCAGTACTTC.

The CDR3 spells CASSDNMGGQPQHF. The CDR3 coding sequence is TGTGCCAGCAGTGATAACATGGGGGGACAGCCCCAGCATTTT. The chain is built from TRBV2 and TRBJ1-5; D is possibly TRBD1 (5 bases). The V gene lost 3 bases and the J gene lost 7 bases, with 13 bases spanning the gap. Per the germline V gene, CDR1 is SNHLY and CDR2 is FYNNEI. This CDR3 contains 14 residues.

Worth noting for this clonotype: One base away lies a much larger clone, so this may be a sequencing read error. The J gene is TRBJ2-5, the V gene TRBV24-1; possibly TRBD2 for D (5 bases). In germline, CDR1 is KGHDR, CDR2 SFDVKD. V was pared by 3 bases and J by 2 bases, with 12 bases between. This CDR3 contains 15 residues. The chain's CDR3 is CATSDVVGVQETQYF. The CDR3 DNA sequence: TGTGCCACCAGTGATGTAGTGGGAGTGCAAGAGACCCAGTACTTC.